Here is one T cell receptor beta chain with its context. What it binds is not known. The source of the sample is a study of T cell repertoires in cytomegalovirus infection. Study-level findings and limits: Frequencies of public TCR beta families were cumulated, and this identified carriers of CMV plus the relevant HLA.

MiXCR was run by TCRdb on the reads, yielding one entry per CDR3 protein. The data show fewer than 850,000 distinct CDR3 sequences, 25% to 35% seen once. Germline trimming cut 11 bases from V and 6 bases from J; bases unmatched to any gene: 3. Germline CDR1 LNHDA, CDR2 SQIVND (reference sequence). The length of the CDR3 is 12 residues. The sample consisted of cultured CD8+ T cells from PBMCs, taken from culture after CMV antigen stimulation. This clonotype originated in a human donor in good health (CMV status not recorded). Some clones in this sample may be carry-over from other donors' samples. The chain carries TRBV19 and TRBJ2-2, with 10 bases matching TRBD1. In DNA form, the CDR3 reads TGTGCCGCGGACAGGGGGGCCGGGGAGCTGTTTTTT. Encoded protein: CAADRGAGELFF.